A single sample is the source of the 16 T cell receptor beta chains below, sequenced in a study of blood T cell repertoires in COVID-19. TCRdb's copy holds only in-frame clones and misses some; the assay was immunoSEQ multiplex PCR. This table has roughly 150,000 clones, about 87% appearing once. Sequenced input: peripheral blood. These receptor sequences come from an elderly woman with COVID-19, enrolled during active disease.

The CDR3 protein is CASSMLPGGPIDEQFF. The CDR3 bases are TGTGCCAGTAGTATGCTTCCGGGAGGGCCAATTGATGAGCAGTTCTTC. V usage is TRBV19 and J usage is TRBJ2-1, with 8 positions matching TRBD2. The CDR3 is 16 amino acids. V was clipped by 3 bases and J by 8 bases; unmatched bases: 12. CDR1 and CDR2 (germline): LNHDA, SQIVND (reference sequence). The entire variable domain, with the rest obtained from reference TRBV19 and TRBJ2-1, is as follows: DGGITQSPKYLFRKEGQNVTLSCEQNLNHDAMYWYRQDPGQGLRLIYYSQIVNDFQKGDIAEGYSVSREKKESFPLTVTSAQKNPTAFYLCASSMLPGGPIDEQFFGPGTRLTVL.

The chain uses TRBV7-9 and TRBJ2-3, with TRBD2 matching 11 bases. The CDR3 runs to 16 residues. CDR1 and CDR2 (germline): SEHNR, FQNEAQ (reference sequence). Trimming at V came to 6 bases and at J to 4 bases, leaving 9 bases not matched to a gene. For the CDR3, the DNA is TGTGCCAGCAGTCCTACTAGCGGGAGTTTTTCAGATACGCAGTATTTT. This codes for CASSPTSGSFSDTQYF.

The rearrangement joins TRBV7-2 to TRBJ1-2, with 9 bases aligning to TRBD1. This CDR3 contains 15 residues. V was clipped by 5 bases and J by 3 bases; unmatched bases: 7. The germline V gene has CDR1 SGHTA and CDR2 FQGNSA. The CDR3 sequence: CASSPQQGADYGYTF. The CDR3 DNA reads as TGTGCCAGCAGCCCGCAACAGGGGGCGGACTATGGCTACACCTTC.

This chain connects TRBV3-1 (or the pseudogene TRBV3-2) to TRBJ2-7, with D tentatively TRBD1 (5 bases). Trimming removed 3 bases at V and 4 bases at J, with 16 bases between. The CDR3 covers 15 residues. CDR1 is LGHDT and CDR2 is YNNKEL in the germline V gene (reference sequence). CDR3 protein: CASSQTDTSIYEQYF. In DNA form, the CDR3 reads TGTGCCAGCAGCCAGACAGATACCTCGATTTACGAGCAGTACTTC.

The V gene is TRBV28, the J gene TRBJ2-7; tentatively, D is TRBD2 (5 bases). The CDR3 contains 12 residues. The V and J ends lost 10 bases and 7 bases respectively, with 17 bases between them. Germline V gene data show CDR1 as MDHEN and CDR2 as SYDVKM. The CDR3 reads CAIQDQTGEQYF. CDR3 nucleotides: TGTGCCATCCAGGACCAGACGGGAGAGCAGTACTTC.

The chain has TRBV3-1 (or the pseudogene TRBV3-2) and TRBJ1-1, with D possibly matching TRBD1 (5 bases). V was clipped by 0 bases and J by 4 bases, with 9 bases between them. The germline V gene encodes CDR1 LGHDT and CDR2 YNNKEL (reference sequence). The CDR3 is 14 amino acids. The CDR3 DNA is TGTGCCAGCAGCCAAGACATCAGGGCCACTGAAGCTTTCTTT. Amino acid sequence: CASSQDIRATEAFF.

CDR3 sequence: CASSDGTGEGSPLHF. CDR3 DNA: TGTGCCAGCAGTGACGGGACAGGGGAAGGTTCACCCCTCCACTTT. The J gene is TRBJ1-6, the V gene TRBV6-4, with 10 bases fitting TRBD1. Looked up from germline, CDR1 is MRHNA and CDR2 is SNTAGT. This CDR3 is built from 15 residues. V lost 2 bases, J lost 9 bases, and 4 bases stayed unmatched.

This clone turned up a few times. V usage is TRBV19 and J usage is TRBJ2-7; 7 nucleotides line up with TRBD1. The CDR3 has 13 amino acids. Trimming took 4 bases from V and 3 from J; bases not matched to a gene: 3. Per the germline V gene, CDR1 is LNHDA and CDR2 is SQIVND (reference sequence). CDR3 DNA: TGTGCCAGTAGTAGGTCAGGGGGCTACGAGCAGTACTTC. It specifies CASSRSGGYEQYF.

The chain joins TRBV28 to TRBJ1-3; weak D call: TRBD1 (5 bases). The CDR3 totals 14 residues. Trimming left V 6 bases short and J 2 bases short, with 11 bases between. Looked up from germline, CDR1 is MDHEN and CDR2 is SYDVKM. The CDR3 DNA reads TGTGCCAGCAGCCTCGCAGGGACTGGAAACACCATATATTTT. This translates into CASSLAGTGNTIYF.

This chain's CDR3 is CASSPWGDRDYGYTF. The CDR3 bases are TGTGCCAGCAGCCCCTGGGGGGACAGGGACTATGGCTACACCTTC. V and J are TRBV3-1 (or the pseudogene TRBV3-2) and TRBJ1-2; 9 nucleotides match TRBD1. Germline V lookup: CDR1 LGHDT, CDR2 YNNKEL (reference sequence). CDR3 length equals 15 residues. The V and J ends lost 4 bases and 3 bases, in that order; junction bases with no gene match: 6.

The chain employs TRBV20-1 and TRBJ2-7; 9 bases match TRBD1. There are 14 residues in the CDR3. Germline V CDR1 and CDR2: DFQATT, SNEGSKA (reference sequence). Losses at the gene ends were 3 bases for V and 2 bases for J; bases not matched to a gene: 5. The CDR3 DNA reads TGCAGTGCTAGTGGGACAGGGAATCCCTACGAGCAGTACTTC. Its translation is CSASGTGNPYEQYF.

As to this clone: The junction shows a germline mismatch at one end, possibly a read error. The chain combines TRBV7-2 with TRBJ1-2; 7 nucleotides line up with TRBD1. The CDR3 loop spans 15 amino acids. CDR1 and CDR2 (germline): SGHTA, FQGNSA. The CDR3 loop reads CASTLTGEANYGYTF. In nucleotides, the CDR3 is TGTGCCAGCACCTTAACAGGGGAAGCTAACTATGGCTACACCTTC.

This clone was observed once. V gene TRBV5-8 combines with J gene TRBJ1-4; 7 positions match TRBD1. CDR3 size: 11 residues. CDR1 and CDR2 from the germline V gene are SGHTS and YDEGEE. The junction had 3 bases not matched to a gene; V was cut back by 4 bases and J by 12 bases. CDR3 protein: CASSPTGELFF. For the CDR3, the DNA is TGTGCCAGCAGCCCCACAGGGGAACTGTTTTTT.

V usage is TRBV23-1 and J usage is TRBJ1-5; D is perhaps TRBD1 (5 bases). TRBV23-1 is known as an ORF, though its function is uncertain. The CDR3 consists of 16 residues. Trimming stripped 0 bases from V and 5 bases from J, with 14 bases between. In DNA, the CDR3 is TGCGCCAGCAGTCAATCAGCAGGGCTGATGGATCAGCCCCAGCATTTT. It codes for CASSQSAGLMDQPQHF.

The V gene is TRBV5-4, the J gene TRBJ1-2; D might be TRBD1 (6 bases). Germline lookup yields CDR1 SGHNT and CDR2 YYREEE (reference sequence). Trimming pared 2 bases from V and 0 bases from J, leaving 11 bases between. The CDR3 is 15 residues long. The CDR3 region has the DNA TGTGCCAGCAGCTTACAGGGCGGAGCTAACTATGGCTACACCTTC. This encodes CASSLQGGANYGYTF.

This chain uses TRBV2 with TRBJ2-1, with D maybe TRBD2 (5 bases). With 1 base removed from V and 3 bases from J, the gap between germline ends came to 16 bases. Germline V CDR1 and CDR2: SNHLY, FYNNEI. The CDR3 loop spans 17 amino acids. The CDR3 coding sequence is TGTGCCAGCAGTGAAGAGGCTGTGACTATCTACTACAATGAGCAGTTCTTC. It codes for CASSEEAVTIYYNEQFF.